This T cell receptor beta chain was profiled in a study of early T cells in non-severe SARS-CoV-2 infection (dated by TCRdb to 2020 to 2022). Background for the entire study: Because TCR sequencing was done on bulk RNA from unsorted whole blood, the alpha and beta chains could not be paired.

Beyond this particular receptor, the publication reports: VDJdb matching was skewed toward anti-spike CD8 responses, so virus-specific expansions were likely underestimated and private and CD4 specificities were missed.

Concerning this clonotype: The antigen this receptor binds is unknown. The sample holds no much larger clone one base away, and base qualities are not on file.

A case-control design nested within a healthcare worker cohort in London, UK, was used, with weekly nasopharyngeal swab PCR tests and blood sampling performed. Healthcare workers were recruited during the week of the UK lockdown, between 23 and 31 March 2020, and followed weekly for up to roughly 15 weeks. Library preparation was by 5' RACE. Reads for this sample came from a NextSeq 500. In the TCR library protocol, unique molecular identifiers were attached to individual cDNA molecules to correct for PCR bias and sequencing error. TCR alpha and beta chains were both sequenced, and the abundances of alpha and beta sequences in each sample were closely correlated with each other. In the paper's pipeline: Decombinator V4 was used to annotate the V gene, J gene and CDR3 of the TCR sequences. Expanded TCRs were defined as changing significantly between any two time points under a Poisson model with p below 0.0001. TCR abundances were normalised to the total number of TCRs sequenced per sample and were expressed as counts per million. TRAV1-2 paired with TRAJ12, TRAJ20 or TRAJ33 defined MAIT TCRs, while TRAV10 paired with TRAJ18 defined iNKT TCRs. A search of VDJdb, accessed on 1 November 2021, was run for TCRs annotated to CMV, EBV and SARS-CoV-2, with TCRs annotated for multiple antigens excluded. In TCRdb, the public reads were trimmed at Q25 with fastp and aligned with MiXCR, with productive beta chains retained. Each CDR3 protein gets just one entry, which takes the most common genes and DNA from the rows behind it. TCRdb's processing, not the authors' own work, is the source of the V and J calls. Within this sample are more than 60,000 distinct CDR3 sequences, with roughly 8.7% of them counted one time only. Clones ranked in the top ten supply 4.5% to 6.5% of the sample.

Taken from cysteine to phenylalanine, the CDR3 has 12 residues. The entry retains the CDR3 DNA only, 36 bases that are in frame from base 1. The germline V gene encodes CDR1 SGHRS and CDR2 YFSETQ. At the junction V is shortened by 5 bases and J by 3 bases, with 5 bases in between. Input material: whole blood. The TCR originated in an adult who was a healthcare worker with PCR-confirmed SARS-CoV-2 infection or an uninfected control (not recorded which). The sequence is built from TRBV5-1 and TRBJ2-2, with an unclear D gene assignment. CDR3 sequence: CASSYDTGELFF. The nucleotides read TGCGCCAGCAGTTATGACACCGGGGAGCTGTTTTTT.